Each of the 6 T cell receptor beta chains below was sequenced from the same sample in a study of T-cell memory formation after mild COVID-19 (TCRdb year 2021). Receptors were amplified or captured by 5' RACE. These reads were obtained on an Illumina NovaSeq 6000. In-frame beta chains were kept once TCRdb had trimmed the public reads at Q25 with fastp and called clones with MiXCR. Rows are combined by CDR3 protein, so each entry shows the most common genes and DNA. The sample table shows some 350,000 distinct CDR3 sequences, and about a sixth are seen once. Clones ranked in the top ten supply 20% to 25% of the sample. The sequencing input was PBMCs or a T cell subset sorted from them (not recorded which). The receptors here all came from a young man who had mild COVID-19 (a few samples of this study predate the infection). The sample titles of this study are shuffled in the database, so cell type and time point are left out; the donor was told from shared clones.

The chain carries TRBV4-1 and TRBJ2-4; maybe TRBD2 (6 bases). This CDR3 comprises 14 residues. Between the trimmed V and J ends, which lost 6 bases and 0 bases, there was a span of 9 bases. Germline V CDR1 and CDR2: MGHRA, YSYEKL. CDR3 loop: CASRRELAKNIQYF. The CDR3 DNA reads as TGCGCCAGCAGGCGGGAACTAGCCAAAAACATTCAGTACTTC.

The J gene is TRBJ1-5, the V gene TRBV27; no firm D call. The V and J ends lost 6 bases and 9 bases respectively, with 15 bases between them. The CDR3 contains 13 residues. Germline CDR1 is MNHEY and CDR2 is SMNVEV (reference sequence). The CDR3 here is CASRPNVFAPQHF. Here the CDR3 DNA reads TGTGCCAGCAGACCCAACGTATTTGCGCCCCAGCATTTT.

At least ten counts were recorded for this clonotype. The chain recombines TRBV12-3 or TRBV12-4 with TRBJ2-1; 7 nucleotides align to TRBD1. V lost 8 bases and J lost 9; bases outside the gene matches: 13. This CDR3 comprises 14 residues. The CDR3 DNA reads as TGTGCCAGCCAAGAGGTAACAGGGGTAGGTGAGCAGTTCTTC. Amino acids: CASQEVTGVGEQFF.

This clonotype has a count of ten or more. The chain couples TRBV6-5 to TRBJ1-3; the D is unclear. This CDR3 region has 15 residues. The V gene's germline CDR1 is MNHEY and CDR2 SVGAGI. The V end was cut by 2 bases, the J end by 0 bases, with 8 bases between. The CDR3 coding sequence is TGTGCCAGCAGTTACGACGGGAACTCTGGAAACACCATATATTTT. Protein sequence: CASSYDGNSGNTIYF.

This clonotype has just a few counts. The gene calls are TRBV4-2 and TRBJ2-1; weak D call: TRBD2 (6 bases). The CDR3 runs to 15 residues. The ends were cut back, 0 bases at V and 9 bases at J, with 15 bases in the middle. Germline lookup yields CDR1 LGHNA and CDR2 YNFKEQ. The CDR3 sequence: CASSQDRASEGEQFF. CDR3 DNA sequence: TGTGCCAGCAGCCAAGATCGGGCTAGCGAAGGTGAGCAGTTCTTC.

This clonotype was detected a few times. CDR3 sequence: CASSYGGPGGTQYF. The CDR3 DNA reads TGTGCCAGCAGTTACGGGGGGCCCGGGGGTACGCAGTATTTT. This chain links TRBV6-5 with TRBJ2-3; D might be TRBD1 or TRBD2, each matching 6 bases. Germline CDR1 reads MNHEY; CDR2 reads SVGAGI. This CDR3 contains 14 residues. V shed 2 bases and J shed 8 bases, with 14 bases lying between them.